The 26 T cell receptor beta chains reported below all come from one sample, sequenced in a study of CD8 T cells in ankylosing spondylitis. Study observations and caveats: What appeared characteristic of ankylosing spondylitis blood was a TCR beta motif of fewer than ten highly homologous variants.

TCRdb analysed the 5' RACE reads with MiXCR anew, one entry per CDR3 protein. The data show over 450,000 distinct CDR3 sequences, roughly 13% seen once. Antigens for these TCRs are unknown. The sequenced material came from blood, either unsorted or a sorted T cell fraction (not recorded which). The receptor set was obtained from a male donor with ankylosing spondylitis.

This chain joins TRBV20-1 and TRBJ2-5; 7 bases match TRBD2. CDR3 length: 15 residues. The germline V gene encodes CDR1 DFQATT and CDR2 SNEGSKA (reference sequence). The V segment lost 0 bases and the J segment 4 bases; nucleotides outside the gene matches: 8. The CDR3 loop is CSARDLGSGPETQYF. CDR3 DNA sequence: TGCAGTGCTAGAGATCTAGGTAGCGGGCCAGAGACCCAGTACTTC.

This clonotype was observed many times. This rearrangement joins TRBV3-1 to TRBJ2-7, with D uncertain. With 4 bases removed from V and 2 bases from J, the gap between germline ends came to 21 bases. This CDR3 region has 17 residues. CDR1 LGHDT and CDR2 YNNKEL come from the germline V gene (reference sequence). The DNA of the CDR3 is TGTGCCAGCAGCCCCTACTATCTCGGCCCAGCTACCTACGAGCAGTACTTC. This codes for CASSPYYLGPATYEQYF.

This clonotype has at least ten counts. The rearrangement joins TRBV9 to TRBJ2-7; D unclear. The CDR3 is 13 residues long. V was shortened by 0 bases and J by 7 bases, with 11 bases between the two germline ends. Germline CDR1 and CDR2: SGDLS and YYNGEE. The CDR3 loop is CASSVDTGGEQYF. CDR3 sequence (DNA): TGTGCCAGCAGCGTAGATACGGGTGGAGAGCAGTACTTC.

This clonotype has more than one count but fewer than ten. A read error may account for a junction end that differs from germline. The chain combines TRBV5-1 with TRBJ1-2; no firm D call. This CDR3 has 12 amino acids. Germline CDR1 is SGHRS and CDR2 is YFSETQ. CDR3 DNA sequence: TGCGCCAGCAGCTTATTTGAAGGACCCTCCTCCTTC. This codes for CASSLFEGPSSF.

The rearrangement joins TRBV20-1 to TRBJ2-1, with 7 positions matching TRBD2. The trim removed 3 bases at V and 4 bases at J, leaving 9 bases unmatched. Germline assignment: CDR1 DFQATT and CDR2 SNEGSKA (reference sequence). The length of the CDR3 is 15 residues. The CDR3 nucleotides are TGCAGTGCTAGGCAAGCTAGCGGACCATACAATGAGCAGTTCTTC. Protein sequence: CSARQASGPYNEQFF.

This clonotype appeared a few times. The chain links TRBV10-3 to TRBJ2-1; TRBD2 aligns across 12 bases. The J segment lost 6 bases and the V segment lost 3 bases, leaving 6 bases of the junction unmatched. There are 16 residues in the CDR3. The germline CDR1 and CDR2 sequences are ENHRY and SYGVKD. CDR3 bases: TGTGCCATCAGTGACCTAGCGGGAGGGCCCGGCAATGAGCAGTTCTTC. This gives the protein CAISDLAGGPGNEQFF.

The sample holds a few counts of this clonotype. The chain combines TRBV2 with TRBJ2-7; D possibly uses TRBD1 or TRBD2 (5 bases each). Germline V gene data show CDR1 as SNHLY and CDR2 as FYNNEI. The CDR3 sequence is 15 residues long. V was clipped by 6 bases and J by 3 bases, with 18 bases between them. The DNA of the CDR3 is TGTGCCAGCAGCGAGGGGCGGCTAGTCAACTACGAGCAGTACGTC. It translates to CASSEGRLVNYEQYV.

This clonotype came up a few times. V usage is TRBV5-1 and J usage is TRBJ2-7; D possibly corresponds to TRBD2 (5 bases). Trimming left V 4 bases short and J 5 bases short, with 13 bases between. Germline loops: CDR1 SGHRS, CDR2 YFSETQ. CDR3 size: 13 residues. The CDR3 loop is CASSPYEGDEQYF. CDR3 bases: TGCGCCAGCAGCCCTTACGAGGGAGACGAGCAGTACTTC.

This chain uses TRBV5-1 with TRBJ2-7; 7 bases align to TRBD2. CDR1 is SGHRS and CDR2 is YFSETQ in the germline V gene. V trimming: 5 bases; J trimming: 7 bases; junction bases outside the gene matches: 24. This CDR3 has 18 residues. CDR3 in DNA: TGCGCCAGCAGTCGACTCGGGGCAAGTGGCGGTCCGCGGGAGGAGCAGTACTTC. This gives the protein CASSRLGASGGPREEQYF.

A few counts support this clonotype. This sequence joins TRBV7-2 and TRBJ2-7; no definite D call. The CDR3 spans 15 residues. The germline CDR1 and CDR2 sequences are SGHTA and FQGNSA. The V gene lost 1 base and the J gene lost 0 bases, with 10 bases spanning the gap. CDR3 bases: TGTGCCAGCAGCTTAGATTCTTGGAGCTCCTACGAGCAGTACTTC. Translation gives CASSLDSWSSYEQYF.

V and J are TRBV2 and TRBJ2-2; possible D gene TRBD2, 6 bases. There are 15 residues in the CDR3. The germline CDR1 and CDR2 sequences are SNHLY and FYNNEI. Trimming removed 11 bases at V and 0 bases at J, with 16 bases between. The CDR3 protein is CAGGSAASNTGELFF. The CDR3 DNA follows: TGTGCCGGAGGGTCGGCGGCATCGAACACCGGGGAGCTGTTTTTT.

This clonotype was seen only a few times. The J gene is TRBJ1-6, the V gene TRBV20-1; the D gene is possibly TRBD1 (6 bases). Germline V gene data show CDR1 as DFQATT and CDR2 as SNEGSKA (reference sequence). The CDR3 spans 18 residues. The V end was cut by 0 bases, the J end by 8 bases, with 23 bases between. This chain's CDR3 is CSARDRGEGGPWHSPLHF. Here the CDR3 DNA reads TGCAGTGCTAGAGATCGGGGGGAGGGGGGGCCGTGGCATTCACCCCTCCACTTT.

This clonotype was detected many times. This sequence joins TRBV18 and TRBJ2-1; a weak D match, TRBD1 (5 bases). The V gene lost 1 base and the J gene lost 8 bases, with 15 bases spanning the gap. CDR1 KGHSH and CDR2 LQKENI come from the germline V gene. CDR3 size: 15 residues. The CDR3 reads CASSPRVTGIDEQFF. The CDR3 DNA sequence: TGTGCCAGCTCACCACGAGTTACAGGTATCGATGAGCAGTTCTTC.

This clonotype was counted at least ten times. The rearrangement joins TRBV3-1 to TRBJ2-1; D is ambiguous. V lost 5 bases, J lost 8 bases, and 7 bases lay in between. The CDR3 has 11 amino acids. The germline gives CDR1 LGHDT, CDR2 YNNKEL (reference sequence). CDR3 bases: TGTGCCAGCAGCGAAATAGATGAGCAGTTCTTC. It yields the protein CASSEIDEQFF.

This clonotype was seen at least ten times. The chain combines TRBV20-1 with TRBJ2-3; tentatively, D is TRBD2 (5 bases). The CDR3 has 14 amino acids. Germline CDR1 and CDR2: DFQATT and SNEGSKA (reference sequence). The V end was cut by 3 bases, the J end by 3 bases, with 13 bases between. CDR3 in amino acids: CSASGGSGTDTQYF. The CDR3, as DNA: TGCAGTGCTAGTGGTGGGAGTGGTACAGATACGCAGTATTTT.

The chain couples TRBV12-3 or TRBV12-4 to TRBJ1-4; D gene ambiguous. Between the trimmed V and J ends, which lost 5 bases and 3 bases, there was a span of 10 bases. The CDR3 covers 14 residues. DNA of the CDR3: TGTGCCAGCAGTGCCCCGGGCTCTAATGAAAAACTGTTTTTT. This encodes CASSAPGSNEKLFF.

This clonotype was picked up a small number of times. The chain combines TRBV11-2 with TRBJ2-3; no clear D. The CDR3 contains 12 residues. The V and J ends lost 5 bases and 5 bases respectively, with 8 bases between them. In germline, CDR1 is SGHAT, CDR2 FQNNGV. The CDR3: CASSLLIDTQYF. The CDR3 DNA is TGTGCCAGCAGCCTCCTAATAGATACGCAGTATTTT.

The chain recombines TRBV11-2 with TRBJ2-7, with 12 nucleotides matching TRBD2. Germline V gene data show CDR1 as SGHAT and CDR2 as FQNNGV. With V trimmed by 1 base and J by 9 bases, 7 bases remained unmatched. CDR3 length: 15 amino acids. CDR3 DNA sequence: TGTGCCAGCAGCTTAGGAGCTAGCGGGAGGGTTGCGCAGTACTTC. Amino acids: CASSLGASGRVAQYF.

The chain uses TRBV10-3 and TRBJ1-1; tentatively, D is TRBD1 (6 bases). The CDR3 spans 13 residues. Germline loops: CDR1 ENHRY, CDR2 SYGVKD. V lost 2 bases and J 10 bases, leaving 14 bases between the germline ends. CDR3 sequence (DNA): TGTGCCATCAGTGAGCCGACGGGGGGGGCAGCTTTCTTT. Translating it yields CAISEPTGGAAFF.

Remarks on this clonotype: At one of its ends the junction is not consistent with the germline gene, which may arise from a read error. The chain recombines TRBV3-1 with TRBJ2-3; D might be TRBD2 (6 bases). The CDR3 has 16 residues. Germline CDR1 reads LGHDT; CDR2 reads YNNKEL (reference sequence). In DNA form, the CDR3 reads TGTGCCAGCAGCGAAGATTGGGGGACTCCCACAGATACGCAGTATTTT. Translating gives CASSEDWGTPTDTQYF.

Concerning this clonotype: One end of the junction is discordant with germline, which a read error may explain. CDR3 loop: CASSLSPGQGSNF. The CDR3 DNA sequence: TGTGCCAGCAGCTTGAGTCCGGGGCAGGGTTCCAACTTT. The rearrangement links TRBV5-5 to TRBJ1-6; D perhaps matches TRBD1 (5 bases). Germline CDR1 and CDR2: SGHKS and YYEKEE (reference sequence). This CDR3 contains 13 residues.

At least ten counts were recorded for this clonotype. This chain joins TRBV6-1 and TRBJ2-6; D is undetermined. Per germline, CDR1 MNHNS and CDR2 SASEGT. V was cut by 3 bases and J by 3 bases, with 3 bases left in between. This CDR3 spans 13 amino acids. The CDR3 nucleotides read TGTGCCAGCAGTGAGAGTGGGGCCAACGTCCTGACTTTC. Its translation is CASSESGANVLTF.

In this sample, this clonotype turned up many times. The chain couples TRBV29-1 to TRBJ1-1, with D unresolved. This CDR3 spans 12 amino acids. The germline CDR1 and CDR2 sequences are SQVTM and ANQGSEA. V was shortened by 8 bases and J by 0 bases, with 10 bases between the two germline ends. The CDR3 here is CSFTEMNTEAFF. The DNA for the CDR3 is TGCAGCTTTACCGAGATGAACACTGAAGCTTTCTTT.

The rearrangement links TRBV15 to TRBJ2-5; TRBD2 aligns across 10 bases. Germline CDR1 and CDR2: LNHNV and YYDKDF (reference sequence). The ends lost 1 base at V and 7 bases at J; junction bases unmatched: 9. The CDR3 is made up of 16 amino acids. Here the CDR3 reads CATSRAVRASGGTQYF. CDR3 DNA sequence: TGTGCCACCAGCAGAGCAGTTAGGGCTAGCGGGGGGACCCAGTACTTC.

V and J are TRBV10-3 and TRBJ1-6, with 9 bases matching TRBD1. Germline assignment: CDR1 ENHRY and CDR2 SYGVKD. The CDR3 contains 16 residues. V lost 6 bases, J lost 1 base, and 4 bases stayed unmatched. CDR3 sequence (DNA): TGTGCCATCAGGGGGGACAGGGTGTCCTATAATTCACCCCTCCACTTT. It specifies CAIRGDRVSYNSPLHF.

This clonotype was found many times. CDR3 sequence (DNA): TGTGCCAGCACCGGGACAGGGGGCACCGGGGAGCTGTTTTTT. This sequence encodes CASTGTGGTGELFF. The V and J genes are TRBV7-6 and TRBJ2-2; 11 positions match TRBD1. With 7 bases clipped from V and 4 bases from J, the junction kept 2 bases outside the gene matches. The CDR3 consists of 14 residues. Germline V lookup: CDR1 SGHVS, CDR2 FNYEAQ.